This T cell receptor (beta chain) emerged from a study of cytomegalovirus exposure and HLA in healthy donors. Study-level points and caveats: CMV serostatus was the sole immune exposure data available.

Researchers ran the PCR with 60 Vbeta and 13 Jbeta primers. The method was immunoSEQ multiplex PCR; TCRdb's version includes in-frame clones alone and lacks a portion of them. The sample yields 130,000 or so clones, 75% to 85% seen once. Regarding this clone: Its specificity is not known.

Sequencing was performed on PBMCs. The sequence derives from a woman aged 18-29 years in good health and CMV-seropositive.

The CDR3 DNA is TGTGCCAGCAGTTTACTCGGGACAGGGGGCGCAGATACGCAGTATTTT. Translated: CASSLLGTGGADTQYF. The J gene is TRBJ2-3, the V gene TRBV28, with TRBD1 matching over 12 bases. This CDR3 is 16 amino acids long. With 2 bases clipped from V and 4 bases from J, the junction kept 4 bases outside the gene matches. The germline V gene has CDR1 MDHEN and CDR2 SYDVKM. The full variable domain, rest sourced from reference TRBV28 and TRBJ2-3, is DVKVTQSSRYLVKRTGEKVFLECVQDMDHENMFWYRQDPGLGLRLIYFSYDVKMKEKGDIPEGYSVSREKKERFSLILESASTNQTSMYLCASSLLGTGGADTQYFGPGTRLTVL.